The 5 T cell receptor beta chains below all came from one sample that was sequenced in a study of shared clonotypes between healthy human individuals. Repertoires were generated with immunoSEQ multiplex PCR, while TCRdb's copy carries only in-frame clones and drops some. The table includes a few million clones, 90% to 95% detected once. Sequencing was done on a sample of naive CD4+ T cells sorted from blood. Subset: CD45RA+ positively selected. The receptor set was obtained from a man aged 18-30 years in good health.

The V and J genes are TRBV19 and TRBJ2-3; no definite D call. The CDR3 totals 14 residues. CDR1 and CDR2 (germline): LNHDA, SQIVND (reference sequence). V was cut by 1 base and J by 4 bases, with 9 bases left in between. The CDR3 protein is CASSIVPAPDTQYF. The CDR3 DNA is TGTGCCAGTAGTATAGTACCCGCCCCAGATACGCAGTATTTT.

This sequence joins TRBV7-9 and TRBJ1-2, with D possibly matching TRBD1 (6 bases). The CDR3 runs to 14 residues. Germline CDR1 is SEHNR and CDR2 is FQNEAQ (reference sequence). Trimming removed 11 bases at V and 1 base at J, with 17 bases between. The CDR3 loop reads CAGSSAGVNYGYTF. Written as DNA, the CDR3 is TGTGCCGGATCTTCGGCAGGGGTTAACTATGGCTACACCTTC.

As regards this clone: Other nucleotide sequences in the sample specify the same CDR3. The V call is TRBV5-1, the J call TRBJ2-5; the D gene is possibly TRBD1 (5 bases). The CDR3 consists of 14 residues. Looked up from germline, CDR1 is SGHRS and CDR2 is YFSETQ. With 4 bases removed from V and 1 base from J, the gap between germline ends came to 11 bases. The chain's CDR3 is CASSRDRGQETQYF. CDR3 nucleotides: TGCGCCAGCAGCCGCGACAGAGGCCAAGAGACCCAGTACTTC.

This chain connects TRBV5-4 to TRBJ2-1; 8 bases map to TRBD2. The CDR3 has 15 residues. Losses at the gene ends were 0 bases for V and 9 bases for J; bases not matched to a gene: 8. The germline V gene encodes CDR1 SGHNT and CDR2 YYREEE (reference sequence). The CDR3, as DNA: TGTGCCAGCAGCTTGGATGCGGGGGGCGAGCGTGAGCAGTTCTTC. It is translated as CASSLDAGGEREQFF.

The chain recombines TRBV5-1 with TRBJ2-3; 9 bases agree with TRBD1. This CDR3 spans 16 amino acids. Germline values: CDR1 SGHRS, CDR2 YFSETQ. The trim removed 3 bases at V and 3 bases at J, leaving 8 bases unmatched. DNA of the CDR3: TGCGCCAGCAGCTCAACGACAGGGGGAGGGACAGATACGCAGTATTTT. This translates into CASSSTTGGGTDTQYF.